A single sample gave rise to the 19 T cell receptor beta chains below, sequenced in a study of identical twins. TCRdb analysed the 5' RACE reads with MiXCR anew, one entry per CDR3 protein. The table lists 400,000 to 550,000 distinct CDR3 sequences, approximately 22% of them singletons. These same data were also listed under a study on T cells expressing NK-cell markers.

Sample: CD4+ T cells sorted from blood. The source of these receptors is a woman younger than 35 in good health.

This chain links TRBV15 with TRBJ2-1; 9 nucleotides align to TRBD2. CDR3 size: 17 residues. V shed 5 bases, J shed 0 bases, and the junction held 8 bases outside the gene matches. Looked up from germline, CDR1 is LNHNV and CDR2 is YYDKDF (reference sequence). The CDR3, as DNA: TGTGCCACCAGCGGCGGACTAGCGCCTAGCTCCTACAATGAGCAGTTCTTC. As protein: CATSGGLAPSSYNEQFF.

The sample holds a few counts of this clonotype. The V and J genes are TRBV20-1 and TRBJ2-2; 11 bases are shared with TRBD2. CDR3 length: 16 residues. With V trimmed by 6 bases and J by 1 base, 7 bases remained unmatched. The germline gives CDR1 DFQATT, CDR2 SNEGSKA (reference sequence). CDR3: CSAPGTSGENTGELFF. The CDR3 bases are TGCAGTGCCCCCGGGACTAGCGGAGAGAACACCGGGGAGCTGTTTTTT.

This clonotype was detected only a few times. The CDR3 region is CASSPPSGGQGEQYF. The CDR3 DNA reads TGTGCCAGCTCACCACCGTCGGGGGGCCAGGGCGAGCAGTACTTC. This chain links TRBV18 with TRBJ2-7; perhaps TRBD2 as D (7 bases). The germline gives CDR1 KGHSH, CDR2 LQKENI. The ends were cut back, 0 bases at V and 6 bases at J, with 15 bases in the middle. The CDR3 is 15 amino acids.

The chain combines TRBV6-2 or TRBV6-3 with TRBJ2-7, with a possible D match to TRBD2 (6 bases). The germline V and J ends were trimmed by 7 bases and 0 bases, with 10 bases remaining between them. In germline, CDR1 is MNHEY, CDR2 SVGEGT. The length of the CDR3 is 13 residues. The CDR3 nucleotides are TGTGCCAGCAAGAGGAGGGACTCCTACGAGCAGTACTTC. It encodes CASKRRDSYEQYF.

CDR3 sequence reads: CASSYPGTPSLDTQYF. The DNA for the CDR3 is TGTGCCAGCAGTTACCCGGGGACACCCTCTCTTGATACGCAGTATTTT. The rearrangement joins TRBV6-2 or TRBV6-3 to TRBJ2-3; possibly TRBD1 for D (6 bases). The CDR3 length is 16 residues. Germline-derived CDR1 and CDR2 are MNHEY and SVGEGT. V was trimmed by 2 bases and J by 6 bases, leaving 18 bases between them.

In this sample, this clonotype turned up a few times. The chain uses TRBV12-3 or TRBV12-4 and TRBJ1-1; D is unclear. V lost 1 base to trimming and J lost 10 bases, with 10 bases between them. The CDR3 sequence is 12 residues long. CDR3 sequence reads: CASSLEDAGAFF. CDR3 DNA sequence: TGTGCCAGCAGTTTAGAAGACGCGGGAGCTTTCTTT.

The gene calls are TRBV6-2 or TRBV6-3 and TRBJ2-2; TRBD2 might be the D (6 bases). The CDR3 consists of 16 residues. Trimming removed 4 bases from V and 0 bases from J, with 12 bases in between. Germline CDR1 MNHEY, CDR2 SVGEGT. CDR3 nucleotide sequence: TGTGCCAGCAGTTCCCCGCGCGGGGCGAACACCGGGGAGCTGTTTTTT. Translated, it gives CASSSPRGANTGELFF.

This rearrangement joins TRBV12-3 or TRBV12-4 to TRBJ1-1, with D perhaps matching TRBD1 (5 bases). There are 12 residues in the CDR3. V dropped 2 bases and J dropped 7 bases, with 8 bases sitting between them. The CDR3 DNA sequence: TGTGCCAGCAGTTTAAAAGGGGATGAAGCTTTCTTT. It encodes CASSLKGDEAFF.

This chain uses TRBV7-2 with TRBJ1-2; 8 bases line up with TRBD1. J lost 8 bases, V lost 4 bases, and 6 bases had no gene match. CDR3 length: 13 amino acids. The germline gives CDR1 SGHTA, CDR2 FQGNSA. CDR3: CASSSRTGWGYTF. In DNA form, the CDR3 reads TGTGCCAGCAGCTCTAGGACAGGGTGGGGCTACACCTTC.

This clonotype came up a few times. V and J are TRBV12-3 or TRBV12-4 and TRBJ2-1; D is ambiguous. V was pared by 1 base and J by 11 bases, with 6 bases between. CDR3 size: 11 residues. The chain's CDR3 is CASSLGSKQFF. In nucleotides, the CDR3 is TGTGCCAGCAGTTTAGGGTCGAAGCAGTTCTTC.

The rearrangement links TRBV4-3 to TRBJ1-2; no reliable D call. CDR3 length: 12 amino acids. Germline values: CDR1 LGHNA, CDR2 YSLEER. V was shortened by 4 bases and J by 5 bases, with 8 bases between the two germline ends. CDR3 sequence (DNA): TGCGCCAGCAGCCTAGGGAAGTATGGCTACACCTTC. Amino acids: CASSLGKYGYTF.

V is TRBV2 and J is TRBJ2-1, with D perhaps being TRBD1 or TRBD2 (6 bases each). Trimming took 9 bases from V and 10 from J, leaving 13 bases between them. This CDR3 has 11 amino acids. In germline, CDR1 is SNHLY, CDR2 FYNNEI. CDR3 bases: TGTGCCAGTACACAGGGACTGGAGCAGTTCTTC. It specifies CASTQGLEQFF.

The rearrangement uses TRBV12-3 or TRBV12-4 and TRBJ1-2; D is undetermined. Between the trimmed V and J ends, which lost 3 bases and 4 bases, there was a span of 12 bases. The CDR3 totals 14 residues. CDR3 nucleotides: TGTGCCAGCAGTTTGAACACACTACTCTATGGCTACACCTTC. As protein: CASSLNTLLYGYTF.

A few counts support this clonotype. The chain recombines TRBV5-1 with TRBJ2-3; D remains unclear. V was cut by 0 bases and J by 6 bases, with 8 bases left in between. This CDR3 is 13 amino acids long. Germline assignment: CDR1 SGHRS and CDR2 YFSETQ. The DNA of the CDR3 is TGCGCCAGCAGCTTGGACGCCACGGATACGCAGTATTTT. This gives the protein CASSLDATDTQYF.

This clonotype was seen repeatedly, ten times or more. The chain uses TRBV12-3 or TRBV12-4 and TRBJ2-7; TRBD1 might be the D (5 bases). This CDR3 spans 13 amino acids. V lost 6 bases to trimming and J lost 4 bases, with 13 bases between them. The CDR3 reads CASSQGVGYEQYF. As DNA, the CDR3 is TGTGCCAGCAGCCAAGGGGTAGGATACGAGCAGTACTTC.

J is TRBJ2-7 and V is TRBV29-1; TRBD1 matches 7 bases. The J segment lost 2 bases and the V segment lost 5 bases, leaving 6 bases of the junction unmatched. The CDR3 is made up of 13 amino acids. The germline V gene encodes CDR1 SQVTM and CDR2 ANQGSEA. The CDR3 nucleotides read TGCAGCGTTTCTAAGGGACAGACCTACGAGCAGTACTTC. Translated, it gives CSVSKGQTYEQYF.

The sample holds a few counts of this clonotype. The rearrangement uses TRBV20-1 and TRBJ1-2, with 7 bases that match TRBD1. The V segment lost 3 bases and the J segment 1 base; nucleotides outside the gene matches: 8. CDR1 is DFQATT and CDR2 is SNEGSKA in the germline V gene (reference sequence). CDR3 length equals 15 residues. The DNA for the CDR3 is TGCAGTGCTAGTAGTAGGACAGGTCTTAACTATGGCTACACCTTC. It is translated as CSASSRTGLNYGYTF.

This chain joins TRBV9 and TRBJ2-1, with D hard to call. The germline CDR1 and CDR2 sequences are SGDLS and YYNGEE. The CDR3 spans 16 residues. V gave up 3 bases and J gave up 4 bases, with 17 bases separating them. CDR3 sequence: CASSARRRAFYNEQFF. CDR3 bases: TGTGCCAGCAGCGCCCGGCGTCGGGCGTTTTACAATGAGCAGTTCTTC.

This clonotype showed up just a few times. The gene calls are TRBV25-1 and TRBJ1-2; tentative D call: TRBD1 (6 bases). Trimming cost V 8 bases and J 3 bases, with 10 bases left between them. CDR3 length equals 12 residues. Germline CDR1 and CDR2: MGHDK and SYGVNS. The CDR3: CASHDRHYGYTF. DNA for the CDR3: TGTGCCAGCCATGACAGGCACTATGGCTACACCTTC.